This TCR beta chain came from a study of metastatic and nonmetastatic thyroid tumors. Overall study: Samples came from malignant and benign thyroid patients, and repertoires were compared across blood and tumor or nodule tissue.

Each patient came to thyroid surgery without any prior treatment (of any kind). V lost 0 bases to trimming and J lost 7 bases, with 13 bases between them. Germline CDR1 DFQATT, CDR2 SNEGSKA (reference sequence). This CDR3 comprises 14 residues. TCRdb reanalyzed the PCR reads with MiXCR. The sample lists about 15,000 clones; approximately 32% were seen once. Input material: tumor tissue. The chain carries TRBV20-1 and TRBJ2-1, with D hard to call. This sequence was found in a male donor with papillary thyroid cancer or a benign thyroid nodule (not recorded which). Some clones in this sample may be carry-over from other donors' samples. As DNA, the CDR3 is TGCAGTGCTAGAGATGGCTGGTGGTTGAATGAGCAGTTCTTC. It specifies CSARDGWWLNEQFF.